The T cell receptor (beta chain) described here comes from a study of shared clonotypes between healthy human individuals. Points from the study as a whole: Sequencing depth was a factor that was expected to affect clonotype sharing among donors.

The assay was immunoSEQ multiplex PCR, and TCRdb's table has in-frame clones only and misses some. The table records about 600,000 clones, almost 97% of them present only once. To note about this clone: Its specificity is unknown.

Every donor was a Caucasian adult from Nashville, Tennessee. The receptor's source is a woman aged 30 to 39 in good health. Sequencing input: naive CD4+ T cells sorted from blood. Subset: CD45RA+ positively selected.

The CDR3 loop is CASSFRGQGEYEQYF. In DNA form, the CDR3 reads TGTGCCAGCAGTTTCCGCGGACAGGGGGAGTACGAGCAGTACTTC. The J gene is TRBJ2-7, the V gene TRBV27; TRBD1 aligns across 10 bases. Germline assignment: CDR1 MNHEY and CDR2 SMNVEV (reference sequence). The CDR3 spans 15 residues. With V trimmed by 3 bases and J by 4 bases, 6 bases remained unmatched.